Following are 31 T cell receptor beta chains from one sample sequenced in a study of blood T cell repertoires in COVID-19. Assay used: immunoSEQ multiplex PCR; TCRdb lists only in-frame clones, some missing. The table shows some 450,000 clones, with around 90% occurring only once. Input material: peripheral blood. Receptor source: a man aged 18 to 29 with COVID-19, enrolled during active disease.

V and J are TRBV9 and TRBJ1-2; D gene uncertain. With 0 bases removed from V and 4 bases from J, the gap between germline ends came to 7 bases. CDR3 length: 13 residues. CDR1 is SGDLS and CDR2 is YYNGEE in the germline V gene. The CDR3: CASSVASGYGYTF. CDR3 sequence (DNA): TGTGCCAGCAGCGTAGCTTCAGGCTATGGCTACACCTTC.

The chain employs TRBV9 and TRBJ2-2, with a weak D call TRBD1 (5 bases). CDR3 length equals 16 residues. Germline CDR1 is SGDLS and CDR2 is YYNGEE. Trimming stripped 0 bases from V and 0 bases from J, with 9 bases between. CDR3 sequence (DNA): TGTGCCAGCAGCGTAGCTTTGACAGCGAACACCGGGGAGCTGTTTTTT. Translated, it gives CASSVALTANTGELFF.

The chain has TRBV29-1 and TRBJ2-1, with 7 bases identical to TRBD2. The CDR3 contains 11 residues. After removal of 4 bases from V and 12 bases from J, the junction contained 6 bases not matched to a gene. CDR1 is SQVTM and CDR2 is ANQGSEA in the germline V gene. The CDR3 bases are TGCAGCGTTGGGACTAGTCAGGCGCAGTTCTTC. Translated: CSVGTSQAQFF.

The CDR3 sequence: CSGREQETQYF. The CDR3 DNA is TGCAGTGGGCGGGAACAAGAGACCCAGTACTTC. The chain uses TRBV20-1 and TRBJ2-5, with D possibly TRBD2 on 6 matching bases. In germline, CDR1 is DFQATT, CDR2 SNEGSKA (reference sequence). V was trimmed by 7 bases and J by 2 bases, leaving 8 bases between them. The CDR3 spans 11 residues.

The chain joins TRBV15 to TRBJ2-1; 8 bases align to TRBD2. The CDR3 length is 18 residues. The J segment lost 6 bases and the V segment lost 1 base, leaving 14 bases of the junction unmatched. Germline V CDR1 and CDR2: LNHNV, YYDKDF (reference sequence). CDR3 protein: CATSRAYSQRELGNEQFF. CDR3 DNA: TGTGCCACCAGCAGAGCCTACTCGCAGCGGGAGTTGGGCAATGAGCAGTTCTTC.

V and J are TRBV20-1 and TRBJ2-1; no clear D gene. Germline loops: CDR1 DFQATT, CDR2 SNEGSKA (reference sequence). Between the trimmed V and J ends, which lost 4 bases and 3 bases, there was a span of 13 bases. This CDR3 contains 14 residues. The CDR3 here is CSATDSQNYNEQFF. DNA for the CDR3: TGCAGTGCTACTGACTCCCAGAACTACAATGAGCAGTTCTTC.

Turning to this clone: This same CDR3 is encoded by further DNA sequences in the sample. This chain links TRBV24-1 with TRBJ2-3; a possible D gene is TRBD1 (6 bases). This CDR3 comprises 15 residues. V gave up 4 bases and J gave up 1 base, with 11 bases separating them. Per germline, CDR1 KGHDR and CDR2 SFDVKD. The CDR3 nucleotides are TGTGCCACCAGTGACACAGGGCAGGGCACAGATACGCAGTATTTT. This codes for CATSDTGQGTDTQYF.

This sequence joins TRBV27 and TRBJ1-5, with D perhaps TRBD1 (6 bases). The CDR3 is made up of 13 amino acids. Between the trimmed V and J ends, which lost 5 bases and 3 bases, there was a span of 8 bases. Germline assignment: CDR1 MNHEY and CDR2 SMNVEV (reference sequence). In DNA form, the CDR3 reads TGTGCCAGCAGTGGACAGATCAATCAGCCCCAGCATTTT. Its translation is CASSGQINQPQHF.

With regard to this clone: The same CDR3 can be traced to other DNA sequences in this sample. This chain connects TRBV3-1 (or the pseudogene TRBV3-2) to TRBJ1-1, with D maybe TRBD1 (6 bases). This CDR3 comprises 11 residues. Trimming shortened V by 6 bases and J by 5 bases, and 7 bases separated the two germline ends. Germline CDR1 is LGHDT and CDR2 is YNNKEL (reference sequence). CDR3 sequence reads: CASRGGTEAFF. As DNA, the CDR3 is TGTGCCAGCAGAGGGGGTACTGAAGCTTTCTTT.

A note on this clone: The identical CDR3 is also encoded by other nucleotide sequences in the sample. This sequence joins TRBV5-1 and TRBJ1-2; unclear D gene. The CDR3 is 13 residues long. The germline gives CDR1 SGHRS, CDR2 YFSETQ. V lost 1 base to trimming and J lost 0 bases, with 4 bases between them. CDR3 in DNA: TGCGCCAGCAGCTTGAACTCTAACTATGGCTACACCTTC. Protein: CASSLNSNYGYTF.

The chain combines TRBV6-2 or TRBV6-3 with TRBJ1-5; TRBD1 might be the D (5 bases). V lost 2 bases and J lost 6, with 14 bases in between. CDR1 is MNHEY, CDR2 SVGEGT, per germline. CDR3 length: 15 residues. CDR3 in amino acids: CASSYSGRGGQPQHF. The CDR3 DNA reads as TGTGCCAGCAGTTACAGCGGGAGGGGAGGTCAGCCCCAGCATTTT.

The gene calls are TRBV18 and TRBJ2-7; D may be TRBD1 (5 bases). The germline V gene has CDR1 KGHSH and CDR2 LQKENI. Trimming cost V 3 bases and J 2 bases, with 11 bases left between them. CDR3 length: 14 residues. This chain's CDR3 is CASSPVIGAYEQYF. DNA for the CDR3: TGTGCCAGCTCACCGGTAATAGGGGCCTACGAGCAGTACTTC.

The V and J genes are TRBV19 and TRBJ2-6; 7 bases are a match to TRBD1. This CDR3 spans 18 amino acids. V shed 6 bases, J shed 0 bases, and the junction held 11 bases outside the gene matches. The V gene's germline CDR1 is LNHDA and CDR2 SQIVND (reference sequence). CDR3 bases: TGTGCCAGTAGAAACCGGGACAGACTCAACTCTGGGGCCAACGTCCTGACTTTC. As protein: CASRNRDRLNSGANVLTF.

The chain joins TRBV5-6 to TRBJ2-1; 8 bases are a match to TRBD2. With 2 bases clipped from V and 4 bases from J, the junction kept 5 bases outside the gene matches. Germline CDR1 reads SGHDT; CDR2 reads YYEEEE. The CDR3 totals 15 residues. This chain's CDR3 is CASSFIAGRYNEQFF. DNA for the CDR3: TGTGCCAGCAGCTTTATAGCGGGAAGATACAATGAGCAGTTCTTC.

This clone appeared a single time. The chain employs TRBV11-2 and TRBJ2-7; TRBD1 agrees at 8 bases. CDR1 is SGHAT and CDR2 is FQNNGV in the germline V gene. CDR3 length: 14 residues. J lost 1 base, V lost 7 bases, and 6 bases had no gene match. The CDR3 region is CASNRRTGSYEQYF. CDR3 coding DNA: TGTGCCAGCAACCGCCGGACAGGGTCCTACGAGCAGTACTTC.

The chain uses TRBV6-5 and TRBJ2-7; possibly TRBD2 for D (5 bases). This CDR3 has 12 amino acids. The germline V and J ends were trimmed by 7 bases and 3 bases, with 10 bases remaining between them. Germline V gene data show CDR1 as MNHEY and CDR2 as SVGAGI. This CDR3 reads CASNRRGYEQYF. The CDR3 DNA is TGTGCCAGCAACCGTCGGGGCTACGAGCAGTACTTC.

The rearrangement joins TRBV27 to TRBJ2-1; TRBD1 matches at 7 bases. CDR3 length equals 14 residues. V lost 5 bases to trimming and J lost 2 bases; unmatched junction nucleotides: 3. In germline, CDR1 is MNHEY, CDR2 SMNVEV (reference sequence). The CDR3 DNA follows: TGTGCCAGCAGTCGGGGACAGACCTACAATGAGCAGTTCTTC. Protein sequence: CASSRGQTYNEQFF.

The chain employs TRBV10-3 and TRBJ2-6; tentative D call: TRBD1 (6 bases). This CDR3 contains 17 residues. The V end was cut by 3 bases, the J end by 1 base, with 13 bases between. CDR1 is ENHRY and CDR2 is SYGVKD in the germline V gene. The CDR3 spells CAISDRGQPSGANVLTF. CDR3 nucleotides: TGTGCCATCAGTGACAGGGGCCAACCATCTGGGGCCAACGTCCTGACTTTC.

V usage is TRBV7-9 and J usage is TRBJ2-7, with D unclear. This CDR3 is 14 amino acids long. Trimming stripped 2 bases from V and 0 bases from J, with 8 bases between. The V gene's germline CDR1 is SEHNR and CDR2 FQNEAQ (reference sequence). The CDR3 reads CASSLIPSSYEQYF. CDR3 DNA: TGTGCCAGCAGCTTAATCCCCAGCTCCTACGAGCAGTACTTC.

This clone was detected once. The CDR3 reads CASTVAGGQETQYF. CDR3 nucleotides: TGTGCCAGCACGGTAGCGGGGGGCCAAGAGACCCAGTACTTC. The chain carries TRBV2 and TRBJ2-5; 10 bases line up with TRBD2. V trimming: 7 bases; J trimming: 1 base; junction bases outside the gene matches: 3. Germline V gene lookup returns CDR1 SNHLY and CDR2 FYNNEI. The CDR3 is 14 residues long.

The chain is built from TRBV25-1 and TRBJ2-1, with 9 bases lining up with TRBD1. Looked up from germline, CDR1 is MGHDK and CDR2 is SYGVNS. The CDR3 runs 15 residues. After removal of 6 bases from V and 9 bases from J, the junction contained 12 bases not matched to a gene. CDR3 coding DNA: TGTGCCAGCAGGCCCGGGACAGGGCCCTCGGGTGAGCAGTTCTTC. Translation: CASRPGTGPSGEQFF.

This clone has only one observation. CDR3: CASSQDVGGGVYEQYF. The DNA of the CDR3 is TGCGCCAGCAGCCAAGATGTTGGCGGGGGGGTCTACGAGCAGTACTTC. The chain links TRBV4-1 to TRBJ2-7; 9 nucleotides agree with TRBD2. V was clipped by 0 bases and J by 3 bases; unmatched bases: 6. The CDR3 extends over 16 amino acids. Germline V CDR1 and CDR2: MGHRA, YSYEKL.

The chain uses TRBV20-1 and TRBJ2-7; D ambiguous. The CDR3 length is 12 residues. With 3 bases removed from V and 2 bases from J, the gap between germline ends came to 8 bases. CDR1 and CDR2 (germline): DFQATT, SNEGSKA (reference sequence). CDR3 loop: CSASLTAYEQYF. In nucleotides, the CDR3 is TGCAGTGCTAGTTTAACAGCCTACGAGCAGTACTTC.

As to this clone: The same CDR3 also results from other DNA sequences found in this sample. The DNA of the CDR3 is TGTGCCAGCTCTTCTGGGGCCAACGTCCTGACTTTC. This sequence encodes CASSSGANVLTF. The J gene is TRBJ2-6, the V gene TRBV9; no firm D call. The V and J ends lost 7 bases and 1 base respectively, with 3 bases between them. CDR1 SGDLS and CDR2 YYNGEE come from the germline V gene. The CDR3 is made up of 12 amino acids.

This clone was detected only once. The chain's CDR3 is CSGRVGAQETQYF. CDR3 DNA sequence: TGCAGCGGCCGGGTGGGGGCGCAAGAGACCCAGTACTTC. V gene TRBV29-1 combines with J gene TRBJ2-5; TRBD1 is a possible D gene (6 bases). Germline CDR1 and CDR2: SQVTM and ANQGSEA. This CDR3 is built from 13 residues. V lost 7 bases and J 2 bases, leaving 14 bases between the germline ends.

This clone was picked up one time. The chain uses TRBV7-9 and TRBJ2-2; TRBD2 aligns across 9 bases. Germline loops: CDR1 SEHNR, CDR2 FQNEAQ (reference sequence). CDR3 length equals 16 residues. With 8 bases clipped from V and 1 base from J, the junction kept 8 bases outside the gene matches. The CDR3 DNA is TGTGCCAGCCACCCGGTACTAGCGGGGAACACCGGGGAGCTGTTTTTT. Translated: CASHPVLAGNTGELFF.

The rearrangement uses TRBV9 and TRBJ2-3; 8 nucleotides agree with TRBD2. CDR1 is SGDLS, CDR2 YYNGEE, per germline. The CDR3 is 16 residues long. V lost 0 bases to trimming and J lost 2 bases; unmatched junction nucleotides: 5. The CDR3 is CASSVGPAGATDTQYF. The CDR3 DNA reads TGTGCCAGCAGCGTAGGCCCAGCGGGGGCCACAGATACGCAGTATTTT.

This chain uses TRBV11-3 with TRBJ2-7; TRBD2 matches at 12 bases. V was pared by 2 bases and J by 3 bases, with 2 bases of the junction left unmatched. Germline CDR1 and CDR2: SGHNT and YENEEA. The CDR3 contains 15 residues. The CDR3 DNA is TGTGCCAGCAGCTTACCGGGACTAGCGGGCTACGAGCAGTACTTC. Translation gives CASSLPGLAGYEQYF.

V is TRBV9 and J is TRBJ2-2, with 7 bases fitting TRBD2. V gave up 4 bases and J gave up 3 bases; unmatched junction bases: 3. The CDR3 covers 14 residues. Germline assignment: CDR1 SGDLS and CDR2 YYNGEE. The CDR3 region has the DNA TGTGCCAGCAGCTTTGGACTAGACACCGGGGAGCTGTTTTTT. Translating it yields CASSFGLDTGELFF.

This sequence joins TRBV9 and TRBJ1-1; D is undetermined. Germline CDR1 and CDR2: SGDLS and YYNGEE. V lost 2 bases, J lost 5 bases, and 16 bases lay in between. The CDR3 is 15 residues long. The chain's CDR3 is CASSVTGPRGTEAFF. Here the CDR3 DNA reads TGTGCCAGCAGCGTTACCGGGCCTCGAGGGACTGAAGCTTTCTTT.

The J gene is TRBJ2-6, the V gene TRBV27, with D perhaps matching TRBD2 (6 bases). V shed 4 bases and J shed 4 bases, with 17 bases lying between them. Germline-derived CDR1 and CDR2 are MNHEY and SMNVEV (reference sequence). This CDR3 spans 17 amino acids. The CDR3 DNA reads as TGTGCCAGCAGTTCTAAATCTGAGGGAGGCGGGGCCAACGTCCTGACTTTC. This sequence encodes CASSSKSEGGGANVLTF.